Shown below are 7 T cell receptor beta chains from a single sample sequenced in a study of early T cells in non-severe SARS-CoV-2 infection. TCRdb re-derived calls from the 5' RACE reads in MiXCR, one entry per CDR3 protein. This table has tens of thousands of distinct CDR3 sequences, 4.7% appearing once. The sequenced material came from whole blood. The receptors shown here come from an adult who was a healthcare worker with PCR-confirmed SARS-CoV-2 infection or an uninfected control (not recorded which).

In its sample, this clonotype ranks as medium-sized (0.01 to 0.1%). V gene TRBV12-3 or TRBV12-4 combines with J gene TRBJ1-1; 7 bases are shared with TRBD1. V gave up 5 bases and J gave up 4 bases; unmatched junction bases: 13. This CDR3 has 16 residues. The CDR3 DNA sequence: TGTGCCAGCAGTCCCACACCGGGACAGAAAGGCACTGAAGCTTTCTTT. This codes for CASSPTPGQKGTEAFF.

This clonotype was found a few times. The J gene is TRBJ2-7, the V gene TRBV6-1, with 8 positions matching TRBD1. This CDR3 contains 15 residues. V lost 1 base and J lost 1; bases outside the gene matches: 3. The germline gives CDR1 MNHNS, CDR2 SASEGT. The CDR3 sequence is CASSEGTGSSYEQYF. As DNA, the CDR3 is TGTGCCAGCAGTGAAGGGACAGGGTCGTCCTACGAGCAGTACTTC.

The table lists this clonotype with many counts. DNA of the CDR3: TGTGCCAGCTCCGATACAAAACCGATTACGAGGGAGCAGTACTTC. Its translation: CASSDTKPITREQYF. The chain uses TRBV18 and TRBJ2-7, with D unclear. Germline V gene sequence: CDR1 KGHSH, CDR2 LQKENI. V lost 6 bases and J 7 bases, leaving 22 bases between the germline ends. The CDR3 extends over 15 amino acids.

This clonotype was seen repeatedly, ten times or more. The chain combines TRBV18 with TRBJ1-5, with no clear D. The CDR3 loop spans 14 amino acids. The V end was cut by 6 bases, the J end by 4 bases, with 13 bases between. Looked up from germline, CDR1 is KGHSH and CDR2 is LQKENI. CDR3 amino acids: CASSPGFSNQPQHF. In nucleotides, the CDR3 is TGTGCCAGCTCCCCAGGCTTCTCGAATCAGCCCCAGCATTTT.

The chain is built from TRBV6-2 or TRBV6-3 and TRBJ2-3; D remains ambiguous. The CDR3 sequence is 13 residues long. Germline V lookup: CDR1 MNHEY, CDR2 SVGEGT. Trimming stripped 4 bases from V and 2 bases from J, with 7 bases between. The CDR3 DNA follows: TGTGCCAGCAGTTTGGGGTTCACAGATACGCAGTATTTT. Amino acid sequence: CASSLGFTDTQYF.

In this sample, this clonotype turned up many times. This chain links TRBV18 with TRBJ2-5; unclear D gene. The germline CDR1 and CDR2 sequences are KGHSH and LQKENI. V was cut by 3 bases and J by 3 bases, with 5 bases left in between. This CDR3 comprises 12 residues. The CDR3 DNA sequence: TGTGCCAGCTCACCGGTGAAAGAGACCCAGTACTTC. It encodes CASSPVKETQYF.

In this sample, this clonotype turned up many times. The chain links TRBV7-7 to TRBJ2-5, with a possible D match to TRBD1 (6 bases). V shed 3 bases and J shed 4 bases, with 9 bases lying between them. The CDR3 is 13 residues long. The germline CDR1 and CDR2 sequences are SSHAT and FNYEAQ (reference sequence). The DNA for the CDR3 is TGTGCCAGCAGCTTCAACAGGGTAGAGACCCAGTACTTC. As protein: CASSFNRVETQYF.